This T cell receptor (beta chain) was found in a study of stem cell transplantation in POMP-related autoinflammatory disease. The wider study: Pre-transplant patients had naive-skewed CD4+ T cells and few CD8+ T cells. DNA chimerism showed 100% graft donor engraftment of neutrophils and platelets through one year.

V was shortened by 0 bases and J by 7 bases, with 13 bases between the two germline ends. The CDR3 length is 15 residues. Germline V gene sequence: CDR1 LNHDA, CDR2 SQIVND (reference sequence). The protocol was immunoSEQ multiplex PCR, while the TCRdb copy is restricted to in-frame clones and leaves out a portion. The data contain approximately 65,000 clones, roughly 91% of them seen just once; the ten biggest clones take up 0.6% to 0.8%. Worth noting for this clone: Antigen specificity is unknown.

Study findings and constraints: Patients with PRAID showed a restricted number of unique TRB V-J gene pairings. Across all analyzed T-cell subsets, patients with PRAID tended toward reduced diversity and increased clonality.

The sequence derives from a human patient with POMP-related autoinflammation and immune dysregulation (PRAID). T cells may partly derive from the graft donor. This sequence joins TRBV19 and TRBJ1-5; no firm D call. The source was CD4+ T cells from PBMCs, collected after stem cell transplantation. The CDR3 sequence is CASSIDMTLVQPQHF. CDR3 coding DNA: TGTGCCAGTAGTATAGATATGACTCTAGTGCAGCCCCAGCATTTT.